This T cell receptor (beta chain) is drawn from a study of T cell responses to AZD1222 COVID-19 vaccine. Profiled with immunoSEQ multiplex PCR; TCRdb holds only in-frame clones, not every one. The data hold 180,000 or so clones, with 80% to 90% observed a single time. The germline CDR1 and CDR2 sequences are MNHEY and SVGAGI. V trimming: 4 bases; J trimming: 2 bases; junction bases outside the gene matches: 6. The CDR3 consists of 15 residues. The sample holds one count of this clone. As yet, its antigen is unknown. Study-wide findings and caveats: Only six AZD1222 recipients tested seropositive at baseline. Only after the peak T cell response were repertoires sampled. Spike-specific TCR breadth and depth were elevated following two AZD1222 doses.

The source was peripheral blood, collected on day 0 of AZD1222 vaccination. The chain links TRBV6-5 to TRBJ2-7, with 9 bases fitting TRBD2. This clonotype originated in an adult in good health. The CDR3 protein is CASSSRLAETYEQYF. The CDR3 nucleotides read TGTGCCAGCAGTTCGAGACTAGCGGAAACCTACGAGCAGTACTTC.